This TCR beta chain was obtained from a study of shared clonotypes between healthy human individuals. Study-level information: Donors, aged 18 to 49, were a couple of women and a few men.

The CDR3 spans 17 residues. The germline V gene encodes CDR1 KGHSH and CDR2 LQKENI. V was pared by 3 bases and J by 4 bases, with 18 bases between. Donors comprised healthy HIV-negative adults lacking recent acute infections or vaccinations. A split of CD4+ cells into CD45RA+ naive and CD45RA-negative memory subsets was performed. The assay was immunoSEQ multiplex PCR, and TCRdb's table has in-frame clones only and misses some. The data contain over a million clones, 95% to 99% of them singletons. Whole-study findings and limits: Naive CD4 clonotypes were shared across a few donors at roughly 5%.

Turning to this clone: Antigen specificity is unknown.

The receptor comes from a man in his thirties or forties in good health. The chain links TRBV18 to TRBJ2-2; D might be TRBD1 or TRBD2, each matching 5 bases. The sample comprised naive CD4+ T cells sorted from blood. The sample's subset: CD45RA+ positively selected. In nucleotides, the CDR3 is TGTGCCAGCTCACCCTCGCTCAGGGACCGGGGCACCGGGGAGCTGTTTTTT. Translating gives CASSPSLRDRGTGELFF.